This passage covers 22 T cell receptor beta chains from one sample sequenced in a study of T cell responses to AZD1222 COVID-19 vaccine. Sequencing was performed with immunoSEQ multiplex PCR; in TCRdb, only in-frame clones are kept and a portion is missing. The sample lists about 140,000 clones; 80% to 95% were seen once. Sequenced material: peripheral blood, taken on day 0 of AZD1222 vaccination. These receptors were taken from an adult in good health.

The rearrangement links TRBV19 to TRBJ2-2, with TRBD2 matching over 11 bases. CDR1 is LNHDA, CDR2 SQIVND, per germline (reference sequence). V shed 6 bases, J shed 4 bases, and the junction held 10 bases outside the gene matches. The CDR3 runs to 17 residues. This chain's CDR3 is CASRPFSGGARTGELFF. CDR3 sequence (DNA): TGTGCCAGTAGGCCCTTTAGCGGGGGGGCGCGCACCGGGGAGCTGTTTTTT.

The rearrangement links TRBV19 to TRBJ2-1; perhaps TRBD2 as D (6 bases). CDR1 is LNHDA and CDR2 is SQIVND in the germline V gene (reference sequence). This CDR3 is 15 amino acids long. V dropped 3 bases and J dropped 5 bases, with 14 bases sitting between them. The CDR3 DNA is TGTGCCAGTAGTATGGGCGGGACGCTCCACAATGAGCAGTTCTTC. Encoded protein: CASSMGGTLHNEQFF.

The chain combines TRBV28 with TRBJ2-1; TRBD1 aligns across 7 bases. This CDR3 is built from 16 residues. Germline V gives CDR1 MDHEN, CDR2 SYDVKM. V gave up 6 bases and J gave up 3 bases; unmatched junction bases: 11. The CDR3 DNA reads as TGTGCCAGCAGCTTACTCTCAGGGGGAAACTACAATGAGCAGTTCTTC. Amino acids: CASSLLSGGNYNEQFF.

The chain is built from TRBV24-1 and TRBJ2-1; D might be TRBD2 (5 bases). This CDR3 contains 14 residues. The germline CDR1 and CDR2 sequences are KGHDR and SFDVKD. The ends were cut back, 4 bases at V and 6 bases at J, with 12 bases in the middle. The CDR3 nucleotides are TGTGCCACCAGTGACCCCCGAGGGCTCAATGAGCAGTTCTTC. This encodes CATSDPRGLNEQFF.

This clone appeared once. V and J are TRBV19 and TRBJ1-3, with D perhaps TRBD1 (5 bases). Trimming took 0 bases from V and 0 from J, leaving 15 bases between them. This CDR3 contains 18 residues. From germline, CDR1 is LNHDA and CDR2 SQIVND (reference sequence). The CDR3 coding sequence is TGTGCCAGTAGTATAGATCGTCTCGGGGACCACTCTGGAAACACCATATATTTT. This codes for CASSIDRLGDHSGNTIYF.

V and J are TRBV11-3 and TRBJ1-3; 7 bases are shared with TRBD1. The CDR3 length is 16 residues. Per germline, CDR1 SGHNT and CDR2 YENEEA. The ends lost 5 bases at V and 2 bases at J; junction bases unmatched: 9. CDR3 protein: CASSQRQGLAGNTIYF. CDR3 bases: TGTGCCAGCAGCCAACGACAGGGTTTAGCTGGAAACACCATATATTTT.

The CDR3 nucleotides read TGTGCCATCAGTGTGTCTCTAGCGGGAGATTACAATGAGCAGTTCTTC. This encodes CAISVSLAGDYNEQFF. The chain carries TRBV10-3 and TRBJ2-1; 10 nucleotides line up with TRBD2. The CDR3 is made up of 16 amino acids. J lost 4 bases, V lost 4 bases, and 7 bases had no gene match. The V gene's germline CDR1 is ENHRY and CDR2 SYGVKD.

J is TRBJ2-2 and V is TRBV10-3, with 9 bases identical to TRBD1. The CDR3 is made up of 15 amino acids. Germline CDR1 is ENHRY and CDR2 is SYGVKD. V lost 5 bases and J lost 6; bases outside the gene matches: 7. CDR3 loop: CAISPGTGFSGELFF. CDR3 in DNA: TGTGCCATCAGTCCCGGGACAGGGTTTTCCGGGGAGCTGTTTTTT.

This chain joins TRBV7-8 and TRBJ1-4; 7 bases are shared with TRBD1. The length of the CDR3 is 15 residues. Looked up from germline, CDR1 is SGHVS and CDR2 is FQNEAQ. Losses at the gene ends were 5 bases for V and 1 base for J; bases not matched to a gene: 4. CDR3 in amino acids: CASSTNRGTNEKLFF. CDR3 nucleotides: TGTGCCAGCAGCACAAACAGGGGAACTAATGAAAAACTGTTTTTT.

V and J are TRBV11-1 and TRBJ2-5; D could derive from TRBD1 or TRBD2 (6 bases each). Trimming pared 6 bases from V and 4 bases from J, leaving 12 bases between. Germline V gene data show CDR1 as SGHAT and CDR2 as FQDESV (reference sequence). The CDR3 loop spans 13 amino acids. CDR3 protein: CASSWGAGETQYF. The CDR3 coding sequence is TGTGCCAGCAGTTGGGGGGCGGGAGAGACCCAGTACTTC.

The CDR3 here is CASSRTPGGDNEQFF. CDR3 in DNA: TGTGCCAGCTCGAGGACCCCAGGGGGGGACAATGAGCAGTTCTTC. The V gene is TRBV18, the J gene TRBJ2-1; either TRBD1 or TRBD2 may fit D (7 bases each). Germline V lookup: CDR1 KGHSH, CDR2 LQKENI. The CDR3 spans 15 residues. V gave up 6 bases and J gave up 5 bases, with 17 bases separating them.

In regard to this clone: Within the sample, other DNA sequences also encode this same CDR3. The V call is TRBV19, the J call TRBJ1-1; perhaps TRBD1 as D (6 bases). The CDR3 is made up of 13 amino acids. Between the trimmed V and J ends, which lost 4 bases and 4 bases, there was a span of 10 bases. CDR1 is LNHDA and CDR2 is SQIVND in the germline V gene (reference sequence). CDR3 in amino acids: CASSRQGSTEAFF. The CDR3 nucleotides are TGTGCCAGTAGTAGGCAGGGGAGCACTGAAGCTTTCTTT. The full variable domain, in which reference TRBV19 and TRBJ1-1 provide the parts outside the CDR3, is DGGITQSPKYLFRKEGQNVTLSCEQNLNHDAMYWYRQDPGQGLRLIYYSQIVNDFQKGDIAEGYSVSREKKESFPLTVTSAQKNPTAFYLCASSRQGSTEAFFGQGTRLTVV.

This sequence joins TRBV5-4 and TRBJ1-1; 9 bases fit TRBD1. After removal of 4 bases from V and 4 bases from J, the junction contained 5 bases not matched to a gene. CDR3 length: 14 residues. CDR1 is SGHNT, CDR2 YYREEE, per germline (reference sequence). In nucleotides, the CDR3 is TGTGCCAGCAGCCTGGGACAGGGCGCCACTGAAGCTTTCTTT. Amino acids: CASSLGQGATEAFF.

This chain connects TRBV3-1 (or the pseudogene TRBV3-2) to TRBJ1-1, with a possible D match to TRBD1 (6 bases). The CDR3 sequence is 14 residues long. The V end lost 3 bases, the J end lost 1 base, and 9 bases lay between the germline ends. The germline V gene encodes CDR1 LGHDT and CDR2 YNNKEL (reference sequence). The CDR3 bases are TGTGCCAGCAGCCAGAGGGGGACGAACACTGAAGCTTTCTTT. Protein product: CASSQRGTNTEAFF.

Remarks on this clone: In the same sample, other DNA sequences code for this CDR3. This chain joins TRBV3-1 (or the pseudogene TRBV3-2) and TRBJ1-4; D is unresolved. From germline, CDR1 is LGHDT and CDR2 YNNKEL (reference sequence). The CDR3 length is 15 residues. V lost 0 bases to trimming and J lost 2 bases, with 7 bases between them. CDR3 nucleotides: TGTGCCAGCAGCCAAGAAGGAGCCACTAATGAAAAACTGTTTTTT. Protein: CASSQEGATNEKLFF.

This clone was seen only a few times. This chain connects TRBV5-1 to TRBJ1-2, with TRBD1 matching over 7 bases. The CDR3 contains 15 residues. The germline V gene encodes CDR1 SGHRS and CDR2 YFSETQ. V gave up 0 bases and J gave up 4 bases; unmatched junction bases: 6. CDR3 in DNA: TGCGCCAGCAGCTTGGTAGGGACAGAAAGCTATGGCTACACCTTC. It is translated as CASSLVGTESYGYTF.

The chain combines TRBV5-1 with TRBJ1-1; D remains ambiguous. Trimming removed 0 bases from V and 4 bases from J, with 13 bases in between. CDR3 length: 15 amino acids. Per the germline V gene, CDR1 is SGHRS and CDR2 is YFSETQ. The CDR3 reads CASSLESGGSTEAFF. In DNA form, the CDR3 reads TGCGCCAGCAGCTTGGAGTCCGGTGGGTCCACTGAAGCTTTCTTT.

The V call is TRBV16, the J call TRBJ2-7; 7 bases agree with TRBD1. V trimming: 4 bases; J trimming: 3 bases; junction bases outside the gene matches: 3. This CDR3 comprises 13 residues. Germline CDR1 is KGHSY and CDR2 is FQNENV. CDR3 protein: CASSLGQVYEQYF. The CDR3 region has the DNA TGTGCCAGCAGCCTCGGACAGGTCTACGAGCAGTACTTC.

V and J are TRBV6-5 and TRBJ1-5; tentatively, D is TRBD1 (6 bases). Trimming shortened V by 5 bases and J by 8 bases, and 7 bases separated the two germline ends. The CDR3 sequence is 11 residues long. Germline loops: CDR1 MNHEY, CDR2 SVGAGI. The CDR3 loop is CASSHREPQHF. In DNA form, the CDR3 reads TGTGCCAGCAGTCACAGGGAGCCCCAGCATTTT.

The table lists this clone with a count of one. The chain's CDR3 is CASSLGHETRNTQYF. The CDR3 nucleotides read TGTGCCAGCAGCCTAGGACACGAAACAAGGAATACGCAGTATTTT. The chain links TRBV3-1 (or the pseudogene TRBV3-2) to TRBJ2-3; tentatively, D is TRBD1 (5 bases). V was cut by 4 bases and J by 7 bases, with 18 bases left in between. CDR3 length: 15 amino acids. From germline, CDR1 is LGHDT and CDR2 YNNKEL (reference sequence).

The chain combines TRBV24-1 with TRBJ2-2; 8 bases align to TRBD2. V lost 7 bases, J lost 4 bases, and 7 bases stayed unmatched. CDR1 and CDR2 (germline): KGHDR, SFDVKD. The CDR3 runs to 15 residues. CDR3: CATRTGGASTGELFF. In nucleotides, the CDR3 is TGTGCCACCAGAACGGGGGGGGCAAGCACCGGGGAGCTGTTTTTT.

This clone occurred a few times. V usage is TRBV28 and J usage is TRBJ1-2; D is perhaps TRBD1 (6 bases). The V end was cut by 7 bases, the J end by 2 bases, with 14 bases between. This CDR3 is 14 amino acids long. Germline V gene lookup returns CDR1 MDHEN and CDR2 SYDVKM. CDR3: CASTQGGKNYGYTF. In DNA form, the CDR3 reads TGTGCCAGCACCCAAGGGGGGAAAAACTATGGCTACACCTTC.